This is a list of T cell receptor beta chains from one sample in a study of T-cell memory formation after mild COVID-19. TCRdb re-called the 5' RACE reads with MiXCR, one entry per CDR3 protein. The table has around 530,000 distinct CDR3 sequences, roughly 20% seen once. The sequenced sample was PBMCs or a T cell subset sorted from them (not recorded which). The receptors originated from an adult woman who had mild COVID-19 (a few samples of this study predate the infection). Cell type and time point are not known. Both conserved end residues are part of each CDR3. Each record gives: clone size, D gene, V gene, J gene, CDR3 protein, CDR3 DNA. A D gene is named only where the DNA matches it firmly. Only some rows state a clone size, as once, few, many or a class for expanded clones.

.	.	TRBV12-3/TRBV12-4	TRBJ1-6	CASSWGEFQGSPLHF	TGTGCCAGCAGTTGGGGAGAATTTCAAGGTTCACCCCTCCACTTT
.	.	TRBV4-1	TRBJ2-5	CASSQGYGTETQYF	TGCGCCAGCAGCCAAGGCTACGGTACAGAGACCCAGTACTTC
.	TRBD2	TRBV9	TRBJ2-7	CASSLSGGLSIHEQYF	TGTGCCAGCAGCTTAAGCGGGGGGCTCAGTATCCACGAGCAGTACTTC
.	.	TRBV6-1	TRBJ2-4	CASRDTGTGNIQYF	TGTGCCAGCCGGGATACCGGGACTGGGAACATTCAGTACTTC
few	TRBD2	TRBV6-4	TRBJ2-1	CASSGGLAGAKDNEQFF	TGTGCCAGCAGTGGGGGGCTAGCGGGGGCCAAGGACAATGAGCAGTTCTTC
.	.	TRBV29-1	TRBJ1-1	CSVDWSKNTEAFF	TGCAGCGTTGACTGGTCCAAGAACACTGAAGCTTTCTTT
.	TRBD2	TRBV6-2/TRBV6-3	TRBJ2-7	CASSYSGSRRDEQYF	TGTGCCAGCAGTTATAGCGGGAGTCGGCGGGACGAGCAGTACTTC
few	TRBD1	TRBV11-2	TRBJ2-7	CASSLDRVDYYEQYF	TGTGCCAGCAGCCTTGACAGGGTCGATTATTACGAGCAGTACTTC
.	.	TRBV10-2	TRBJ1-1	CASFGGRNTEAFF	TGCGCCAGCTTTGGAGGCAGGAACACTGAAGCTTTCTTT
.	.	TRBV6-5	TRBJ2-3	CASSSSGHARATDTQYF	TGTGCCAGCAGTTCCTCTGGACATGCCCGGGCGACAGATACGCAGTATTTT
few	.	TRBV15	TRBJ2-1	CATSRVGLRPYNEQFF	TGTGCCACCAGCAGAGTAGGGCTCAGACCCTACAATGAGCAGTTCTTC
.	.	TRBV20-1	TRBJ1-5	CSARSAQYNQPQHF	TGCAGTGCTAGAAGCGCACAGTACAATCAGCCCCAGCATTTT
few	TRBD2	TRBV23-1	TRBJ2-3	CASSQQGSGGKDTQYF	TGCGCCAGCAGTCAACAGGGTAGCGGGGGTAAGGATACGCAGTATTTT
many	TRBD1	TRBV7-9	TRBJ2-7	CASSLEGTGYYEQYF	TGTGCCAGCAGCTTAGAAGGGACAGGTTACTACGAGCAGTACTTC
few	.	TRBV27	TRBJ2-7	CASSTPGPADEQYF	TGTGCCAGCAGTACCCCCGGGCCGGCGGACGAGCAGTACTTC
few	TRBD2	TRBV5-1	TRBJ2-1	CASSLVSGGSHNEQFF	TGCGCCAGCAGCTTAGTGAGCGGGGGGTCTCACAATGAGCAGTTCTTC
.	.	TRBV6-5	TRBJ1-5	CASSRLSRGLNQPQHF	TGTGCCAGCAGTCGACTTTCTAGGGGCCTCAATCAGCCCCAGCATTTT
.	TRBD2	TRBV20-1	TRBJ2-3	CSAPGTSKGDTQYF	TGCAGTGCTCCCGGGACTAGCAAGGGGGATACGCAGTATTTT
few	.	TRBV19	TRBJ2-1	CASRGAGFANEQFF	TGTGCCAGTAGGGGGGCGGGATTTGCCAATGAGCAGTTCTTC
many	.	TRBV19	TRBJ2-7	CATSPLTGNEQYF	TGTGCCACCTCCCCGCTGACAGGCAACGAGCAGTACTTC
.	TRBD1	TRBV12-3/TRBV12-4	TRBJ1-4	CASSTAGTGGEKLFF	TGTGCCAGCTCGACCGCCGGGACAGGGGGAGAAAAACTGTTTTTT
.	TRBD2	TRBV7-8	TRBJ2-3	CASSPTSGGGTDTQYF	TGTGCCAGCAGCCCGACGTCGGGGGGGGGCACAGATACGCAGTATTTT
many	TRBD1	TRBV4-1	TRBJ1-2	CASSQGAGGGRLAIPYGYTF	TGCGCCAGCAGCCAAGGGGCAGGGGGCGGGCGACTCGCCATCCCCTATGGCTACACCTTC
few	.	TRBV7-3	TRBJ2-7	CASSSKPGPYEQYF	TGTGCCAGCAGTTCCAAACCGGGCCCCTACGAGCAGTACTTC
many	TRBD1	TRBV7-9	TRBJ2-4	CASSPPGQGAKNIQYF	TGTGCCAGCAGCCCTCCGGGACAGGGGGCCAAAAACATTCAGTACTTC
.	.	TRBV6-5	TRBJ2-6	CASRRGGAGANVLTF	TGTGCCAGCAGAAGGGGAGGTGCTGGGGCCAACGTCCTGACTTTC
.	TRBD1	TRBV15	TRBJ2-5	CATSREGTGYQETQYF	TGTGCCACCAGCAGAGAAGGGACAGGATACCAAGAGACCCAGTACTTC
.	TRBD2	TRBV4-1	TRBJ2-1	CASSPRTSGLSYNEQFF	TGCGCCAGCAGCCCTCGGACTAGCGGGTTGTCCTACAATGAGCAGTTCTTC
.	.	TRBV19	TRBJ2-2	CASSIVASGNTGELFF	TGTGCCAGTAGTATAGTAGCCAGCGGAAACACCGGGGAGCTGTTTTTT
.	.	TRBV24-1	TRBJ2-2	CATSEAPRGELFF	TGTGCCACCAGTGAAGCTCCTCGGGGGGAGCTGTTTTTT
.	.	TRBV12-3/TRBV12-4	TRBJ1-1	CASSFAGQNTEAFF	TGTGCCAGCAGTTTCGCAGGACAGAACACTGAAGCTTTCTTT
many	TRBD1	TRBV27	TRBJ1-4	CASSFRDRGEKLFF	TGTGCCAGCAGTTTCCGGGACAGGGGTGAAAAACTGTTTTTT
.	.	TRBV7-2	TRBJ1-2	CASSTRDGRYGYTF	TGTGCCAGCAGCACCCGGGACGGCCGCTATGGCTACACCTTC
few	.	TRBV15	TRBJ2-7	CATSRESLRYEQYF	TGTGCCACCAGCAGAGAAAGCCTCCGCTACGAGCAGTACTTC
few	.	TRBV9	TRBJ2-5	CASGRGEETQYF	TGTGCCAGCGGCCGGGGCGAGGAGACCCAGTACTTC
few	.	TRBV6-2/TRBV6-3	TRBJ2-1	CAVLDSYNEQFF	TGTGCCGTTCTAGACAGCTACAATGAGCAGTTCTTC
few	.	TRBV20-1	TRBJ2-2	CSARDIGTPRAGELFF	TGCAGTGCTAGAGATATCGGGACTCCCAGGGCCGGGGAGCTGTTTTTT
.	TRBD2	TRBV10-3	TRBJ2-1	CAISESPGLATPGPPQFF	TGTGCCATCAGTGAGTCGCCGGGACTAGCGACTCCTGGGCCCCCACAGTTCTTC
.	.	TRBV12-3/TRBV12-4	TRBJ2-5	CASSLPDLRETQYF	TGTGCCAGCAGTTTACCGGACCTGAGAGAGACCCAGTACTTC
.	TRBD1	TRBV29-1	TRBJ1-2	CSVGGGENYGYTF	TGCAGCGTTGGAGGGGGCGAGAACTATGGCTACACCTTC
.	.	TRBV4-1	TRBJ2-3	CASSQVGGVADTQYF	TGCGCCAGCAGCCAAGTCGGCGGGGTGGCAGATACGCAGTATTTT
few	TRBD2	TRBV12-3/TRBV12-4	TRBJ2-3	CASRRLAGGLLDTQYF	TGTGCCAGCAGGAGACTAGCGGGGGGGCTACTAGATACGCAGTATTTT
.	.	TRBV19	TRBJ2-1	CASSIFRGRTYNEQFF	TGTGCCAGTAGTATTTTTAGGGGTCGCACCTACAATGAGCAGTTCTTC
few	.	TRBV6-4	TRBJ2-1	CASSDSTRGDYNEQFF	TGTGCCAGCAGTGACTCGACTAGGGGGGACTACAATGAGCAGTTCTTC
.	TRBD1	TRBV29-1	TRBJ2-4	CRRDDRGVVDRLAKNIQYF	TGCAGGAGGGATGACAGGGGCGTCGTGGACAGACTAGCCAAAAACATTCAGTACTTC
many	.	TRBV4-3	TRBJ2-1	CASSQDGGAIGNEQFF	TGCGCCAGCAGCCAAGATGGAGGGGCAATCGGTAATGAGCAGTTCTTC
.	TRBD1	TRBV11-3	TRBJ2-6	CASSSWTGGSGANVLTF	TGTGCCAGCAGCTCCTGGACAGGGGGCTCTGGGGCCAACGTCCTGACTTTC
.	TRBD2	TRBV5-4	TRBJ2-1	CASNIAGGSYNEQFF	TGTGCCAGCAACATAGCGGGGGGATCCTACAATGAGCAGTTCTTC
many	.	TRBV7-3	TRBJ2-1	CASSPTRVGSYNEQFF	TGTGCCAGCAGTCCGACTAGAGTTGGCTCCTACAATGAGCAGTTCTTC
few	TRBD1	TRBV7-2	TRBJ2-3	CASSVSGQGIADTQYF	TGTGCCAGCAGCGTCTCGGGACAGGGGATTGCAGATACGCAGTATTTT
few	TRBD2	TRBV11-1	TRBJ2-1	CASSLRTSGRMVNEQFF	TGTGCCAGCAGCCTCAGGACTAGCGGGAGGATGGTAAATGAGCAGTTCTTC
few	.	TRBV7-3	TRBJ2-5	CASSLQRGETQYF	TGTGCCAGCAGCCTACAACGTGGAGAGACCCAGTACTTC